This entry concerns a single T cell receptor (beta chain). The source of the sample is a study of blood T cell repertoires in COVID-19. Study information: Donors in the United States, Italy and Spain gave samples during acute or convalescent COVID-19.

Data came from immunoSEQ multiplex PCR; TCRdb stores just in-frame clones and leaves some out. The profile covers roughly 250,000 clones, with more than 75% appearing a single time and around 1.9% taken by the ten largest. This CDR3 comprises 16 residues. V lost 1 base to trimming and J lost 5 bases, with 14 bases between them. Germline loops: CDR1 SGHTA, CDR2 FQGNSA. This chain connects TRBV7-2 to TRBJ1-4; D not certain. This TCR was recovered from a woman in her 50s who had recovered from COVID-19. The sample consisted of PBMCs or T cells enriched from blood (not recorded which). CDR3 region: CASSLEPPRINEKLFF. Here the CDR3 DNA reads TGTGCCAGCAGCTTAGAACCTCCCAGGATAAATGAAAAACTGTTTTTT. Supplemented by reference TRBV7-2 and TRBJ1-4, the full variable domain reads GAGVSQSPSNKVTEKGKDVELRCDPISGHTALYWYRQSLGQGLEFLIYFQGNSAPDKSGLPSDRFSAERTGGSVSTLTIQRTQQEDSAVYLCASSLEPPRINEKLFFGSGTQLSVL.